This paragraph reports one T cell receptor beta chain. Each donor was healthy, and each was a bone marrow donor. Researchers ran the PCR with 60 Vbeta and 13 Jbeta primers. Method: immunoSEQ multiplex PCR; TCRdb's copy keeps in-frame clones and lacks some. The sample consists of 100,000 to 150,000 clones, 17% of them appearing once. The data were taken from a study of cytomegalovirus exposure and HLA in healthy donors. The CDR3 totals 16 residues. Per the germline V gene, CDR1 is LNHDA and CDR2 is SQIVND (reference sequence). V was pared by 4 bases and J by 2 bases, with 8 bases of the junction left unmatched.

The rearrangement joins TRBV19 to TRBJ2-1; 7 bases match TRBD1. What was sequenced was PBMCs. The sequence was collected from a female donor in good health and CMV-seropositive. The CDR3 loop reads CASSKNRQGPYNEQFF. The CDR3 coding sequence is TGTGCCAGTAGTAAGAATCGACAGGGTCCCTACAATGAGCAGTTCTTC.